A selection of T cell receptor beta chains follows, all from one sample in a study of T cell responses to AZD1222 COVID-19 vaccine. Using immunoSEQ multiplex PCR, the repertoire was profiled, and TCRdb retains in-frame clones only, with some absent. The sample shows roughly 160,000 clones, 92% of them seen only once. Sequenced here: peripheral blood, sampled 28 days after the second AZD1222 dose. The receptors stem from an adult who received the AZD1222 COVID-19 vaccine. The conserved cysteine and the conserved F or W are not part of the CDR3 here. The D gene is left open where the match is weak. Only part of the rows carry a size: once, few, many, or a class if the clone is expanded.

TRBV20-1,.,TRBJ1-5,.,SASPRGQPQH
TRBV4-2,TRBD2,TRBJ2-2,.,ASSPTSGRHTGELF
TRBV6-5,.,TRBJ1-1,.,ASSYEVWTRGTEAF
TRBV5-6,.,TRBJ2-7,.,ASSSQSGQY
TRBV30,.,TRBJ1-1,.,AWEKGGEKEAF
TRBV3-1/TRBV3-2,TRBD2,TRBJ2-5,once,ASSPSSTSGKETQY
TRBV7-2,TRBD1,TRBJ2-7,.,ASSLGTGPYEQY
TRBV10-3,TRBD1,TRBJ1-5,.,AISESKMTGASNQPQH
TRBV10-3,TRBD2,TRBJ2-1,few,AISKGGSGDEQF
TRBV5-5,.,TRBJ1-1,.,ASSPPTEGVWTEAF
TRBV2,TRBD2,TRBJ2-7,.,ASSETPSGSYEQY
TRBV6-5,.,TRBJ1-6,.,ASRDTYNSPLH
TRBV28,.,TRBJ2-7,.,ASSSRQGGYEQY
TRBV3-1/TRBV3-2,TRBD2,TRBJ2-3,.,ASSPPRAGADTQY
TRBV19,.,TRBJ1-5,.,ASSGQTGGQPQH
TRBV7-6,.,TRBJ1-3,.,ASSPGSSSGNTIY
TRBV11-2,TRBD2,TRBJ2-1,.,ASSPTSGGVDEQF
TRBV6-1,.,TRBJ1-2,.,ASSERREGVGYT
TRBV19,TRBD1,TRBJ1-1,.,ASSQTGEGTEAF
TRBV6-2/TRBV6-3,TRBD2,TRBJ2-3,.,ASSYNRGREIGTDTQY
TRBV7-2,TRBD1,TRBJ1-6,.,ASSPTGPPYSPLH
TRBV27,TRBD1,TRBJ2-7,.,ASSSLTGTGGYEQY
TRBV5-8,.,TRBJ1-1,.,ASSFFATTEAF
TRBV28,.,TRBJ1-4,.,ASNVGYEAEKLF